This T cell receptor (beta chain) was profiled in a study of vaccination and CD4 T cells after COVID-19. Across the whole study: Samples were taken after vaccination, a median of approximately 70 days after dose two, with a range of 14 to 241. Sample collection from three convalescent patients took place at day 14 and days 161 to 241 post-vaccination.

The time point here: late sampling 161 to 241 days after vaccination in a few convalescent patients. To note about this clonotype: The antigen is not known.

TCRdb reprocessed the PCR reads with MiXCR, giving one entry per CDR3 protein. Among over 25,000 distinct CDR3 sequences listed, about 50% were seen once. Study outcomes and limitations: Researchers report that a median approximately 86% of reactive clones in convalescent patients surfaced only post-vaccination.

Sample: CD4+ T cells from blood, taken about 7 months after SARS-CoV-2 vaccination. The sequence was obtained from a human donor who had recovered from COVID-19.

The CDR3 coding sequence is TGTGCCAGCAGCTTAGCTAGACTCCAAGAGACCCAGTACTTC. Protein: CASSLARLQETQYF. The J gene is TRBJ2-5, the V gene TRBV7-9; D unclear. The ends were cut back, 0 bases at V and 1 base at J, with 6 bases in the middle. The CDR3 runs to 14 residues. Germline lookup yields CDR1 SEHNR and CDR2 FQNEAQ (reference sequence).